This passage covers 24 T cell receptor beta chains from one sample sequenced in a study of vaccination and CD4 T cells after COVID-19. Sample treatment: approximately nine-day PBMC culture with coronavirus spike peptide pools or control peptides (ViraFEST assay). Their antigen targets remain unknown. An Oncomine TCR Beta short-read assay was used to sequence the DNA from cultured CD4+ T cells. Via MiXCR, TCRdb re-called the PCR reads, giving one row per CDR3 protein. The table lists about 25,000 distinct CDR3 sequences, about 61% of them singletons, with around 15% in the top ten. This material consisted of CD4+ T cells from blood, cultured in vitro, taken after SARS-CoV-2 vaccination. The receptors derive from a human donor who received a COVID-19 vaccine.

Here the CDR3 DNA reads TGTGCCAGCACCCCGGGACATCAAGAGACCCAGTACTTC. Translated, it gives CASTPGHQETQYF. The chain links TRBV12-3 or TRBV12-4 to TRBJ2-5; a possible D gene is TRBD1 (6 bases). V was clipped by 7 bases and J by 2 bases, with 11 bases between them. The CDR3 runs to 13 residues.

The chain is built from TRBV25-1 and TRBJ2-5, with D hard to call. The V and J ends lost 2 bases and 9 bases respectively, with 7 bases between them. The CDR3 has 11 amino acids. Germline CDR1 MGHDK, CDR2 SYGVNS. DNA of the CDR3: TGTGCCAGCAGTGAAGTAGGCGCCCAGTACTTC. Its protein is CASSEVGAQYF. Drawing the rest from reference TRBV25-1 and TRBJ2-5, the complete variable domain is EADIYQTPRYLVIGTGKKITLECSQTMGHDKMYWYQQDPGMELHLIHYSYGVNSTEKGDLSSESTVSRIRTEHFPLTLESARPSHTSQYLCASSEVGAQYFGPGTRLLVL.

The chain joins TRBV2 to TRBJ1-1; the D gene is possibly TRBD1 (5 bases). V was trimmed by 3 bases and J by 5 bases, leaving 13 bases between them. This CDR3 has 14 residues. Germline V gives CDR1 SNHLY, CDR2 FYNNEI. The CDR3, as DNA: TGTGCCAGCAGTGACCGTGAGGGGCGGACTGAAGCTTTCTTT. Translating gives CASSDREGRTEAFF.

Concerning this clonotype: The junction and the germline gene differ at one end; a read error may be behind it. This chain links TRBV20-1 with TRBJ1-1; no clear D gene. There are 11 residues in the CDR3. Germline assignment: CDR1 DFQATT and CDR2 SNEGSKA (reference sequence). CDR3 protein: CSARFEATDNF. The CDR3 DNA is TGCAGTGCTAGATTCGAGGCCACCGACAACTTT.

This clonotype was seen a few times. The V call is TRBV2, the J call TRBJ1-2, with TRBD1 matching 7 bases. The junction had 2 bases not matched to a gene; V was cut back by 3 bases and J by 4 bases. This CDR3 has 13 residues. Germline V gives CDR1 SNHLY, CDR2 FYNNEI. DNA of the CDR3: TGTGCCAGCAGTGATCAGGGGGTCTATGGCTACACCTTC. It yields the protein CASSDQGVYGYTF.

V gene TRBV4-2 combines with J gene TRBJ1-2, with D hard to call. This CDR3 region has 12 residues. The V end was cut by 1 base, the J end by 2 bases, with 2 bases between. Per the germline V gene, CDR1 is LGHNA and CDR2 is YNFKEQ. The CDR3 region has the DNA TGTGCCAGCAGCCAAGGGAACTATGGCTACACCTTC. Translation gives CASSQGNYGYTF.

The chain joins TRBV20-1 to TRBJ1-5; TRBD1 matches 7 bases. CDR1 and CDR2 from the germline V gene are DFQATT and SNEGSKA (reference sequence). The length of the CDR3 is 15 residues. The trim removed 6 bases at V and 5 bases at J, leaving 13 bases unmatched. The CDR3 DNA sequence: TGCAGTGCCAGGTCGGGAGGGGGCGAGGATCAGCCCCAGCATTTT. It is translated as CSARSGGGEDQPQHF.

V and J are TRBV7-8 and TRBJ2-3; 7 nucleotides line up with TRBD2. The germline CDR1 and CDR2 sequences are SGHVS and FQNEAQ. The CDR3 is made up of 15 amino acids. With 6 bases clipped from V and 1 base from J, the junction kept 7 bases outside the gene matches. The CDR3 bases are TGTGCCAGCAGGGCAGGACGGGGGGGCACAGATACGCAGTATTTT. It codes for CASRAGRGGTDTQYF.

The genes are TRBV12-3 or TRBV12-4 and TRBJ1-1; D may be TRBD1 (6 bases). V was pared by 1 base and J by 5 bases, with 11 bases between. There are 14 residues in the CDR3. CDR3 sequence: CASSLGGGDTEAFF. DNA for the CDR3: TGTGCCAGCAGTTTAGGAGGGGGGGATACTGAAGCTTTCTTT.

The gene calls are TRBV30 and TRBJ1-2; 9 nucleotides line up with TRBD1. The V gene end was trimmed by 5 bases and the J gene end by 7 bases; junction bases not matched to a gene: 14. Germline-derived CDR1 and CDR2 are GTSNPN and SVGIG (reference sequence). CDR3 length: 15 amino acids. The CDR3 sequence is CAWRWDRATRGGYTF. The CDR3 coding sequence is TGTGCCTGGCGTTGGGACAGGGCTACTAGGGGTGGCTACACCTTC.

This clonotype has only a few counts. The chain's CDR3 is CASSNHRGNTDTQYF. The CDR3 nucleotides are TGTGCCAGTAGTAACCACAGGGGCAACACAGATACGCAGTATTTT. The gene calls are TRBV19 and TRBJ2-3; 7 bases line up with TRBD1. Germline V gene lookup returns CDR1 LNHDA and CDR2 SQIVND (reference sequence). Germline trimming cut 4 bases from V and 2 bases from J; bases unmatched to any gene: 6. The CDR3 consists of 15 residues.

V is TRBV12-5 and J is TRBJ1-5; possibly TRBD1 for D (6 bases). V lost 4 bases to trimming and J lost 5 bases, with 12 bases between them. The CDR3 runs to 14 residues. Germline loops: CDR1 LGHNT, CDR2 FRNRAP. The CDR3 region has the DNA TGTGCTAGTGGTTCGACTGGGGGCGATCAGCCCCAGCATTTT. Amino acid sequence: CASGSTGGDQPQHF.

The chain has TRBV10-3 and TRBJ1-5; 11 nucleotides align to TRBD1. There are 13 residues in the CDR3. Trimming at V came to 6 bases and at J to 11 bases, leaving 6 bases not matched to a gene. CDR1 and CDR2 from the germline V gene are ENHRY and SYGVKD. CDR3 sequence reads: CAISPGQGGAQHF. The CDR3 DNA follows: TGTGCCATCAGCCCGGGACAGGGGGGGGCCCAGCATTTT.

The table lists this clonotype with a few counts. The chain combines TRBV29-1 with TRBJ1-1, with a possible D match to TRBD1 (6 bases). Deletions cut 4 bases from V and 1 base from J, with 13 bases between. This CDR3 has 14 amino acids. The germline V gene encodes CDR1 SQVTM and CDR2 ANQGSEA. CDR3 loop: CSVGYREGNTEAFF. The DNA for the CDR3 is TGCAGCGTTGGTTACAGGGAAGGGAACACTGAAGCTTTCTTT. Full variable domain (missing parts from reference TRBV29-1 and TRBJ1-1): SAVISQKPSRDICQRGTSLTIQCQVDSQVTMMFWYRQQPGQSLTLIATANQGSEATYESGFVIDKFPISRPNLTFSTLTVSNMSPEDSSIYLCSVGYREGNTEAFFGQGTRLTVV.

Only a few counts were recorded for this clonotype. V and J are TRBV29-1 and TRBJ2-3, with TRBD1 matching over 9 bases. Losses at the gene ends were 0 bases for V and 2 bases for J; bases not matched to a gene: 6. The CDR3 is 16 residues long. Germline CDR1 and CDR2: SQVTM and ANQGSEA. CDR3 DNA sequence: TGCAGCGTTGAAGATTCGTGGGACAGGGTCACAGATACGCAGTATTTT. Translated, it gives CSVEDSWDRVTDTQYF.

This clonotype showed up just a few times. The chain recombines TRBV4-1 with TRBJ2-3; 9 nucleotides match TRBD2. This CDR3 is built from 18 residues. The germline V gene has CDR1 MGHRA and CDR2 YSYEKL. Losses at the gene ends were 1 base for V and 2 bases for J; bases not matched to a gene: 10. CDR3 in DNA: TGCGCCAGCAGCCAAGCAAGGTTAGGCGGGGGGGCCACAGATACGCAGTATTTT. This translates into CASSQARLGGGATDTQYF.

The V and J genes are TRBV28 and TRBJ2-3, with D possibly being TRBD1 (5 bases). There are 14 residues in the CDR3. Germline loops: CDR1 MDHEN, CDR2 SYDVKM. Between the trimmed V and J ends, which lost 5 bases and 4 bases, there was a span of 13 bases. The CDR3, as DNA: TGTGCCAGCAGTCGGCAGGGAAGTCCAGATACGCAGTATTTT. This encodes CASSRQGSPDTQYF.

The chain employs TRBV12-5 and TRBJ1-1, with TRBD1 identical over 10 bases. This CDR3 contains 17 residues. V was pared by 0 bases and J by 1 base, with 5 bases of the junction left unmatched. The germline CDR1 and CDR2 sequences are LGHNT and FRNRAP. The CDR3 sequence is CASGLVTGQGGNTEAFF. The CDR3 DNA reads as TGTGCTAGTGGTTTGGTTACAGGACAGGGGGGGAACACTGAAGCTTTCTTT.

This clonotype was counted only a few times. The chain is built from TRBV7-7 and TRBJ2-1, with a weak D call TRBD1 (6 bases). The germline CDR1 and CDR2 sequences are SSHAT and FNYEAQ (reference sequence). The V end lost 5 bases, the J end lost 5 bases, and 10 bases lay between the germline ends. The CDR3 is made up of 13 amino acids. CDR3 in DNA: TGTGCCAGCAGCCGAGGACAGAACAATGAGCAGTTCTTC. It encodes CASSRGQNNEQFF.

The rearrangement joins TRBV20-1 to TRBJ1-2; tentative D call: TRBD1 (6 bases). From germline, CDR1 is DFQATT and CDR2 SNEGSKA (reference sequence). Trimming removed 0 bases at V and 8 bases at J, with 13 bases between. This CDR3 contains 13 residues. The CDR3 sequence is CSARDRWGRGYTF. DNA for the CDR3: TGCAGTGCTAGAGATCGCTGGGGGCGGGGCTACACCTTC.

The rearrangement joins TRBV6-5 to TRBJ2-6; no definite D call. With 0 bases removed from V and 0 bases from J, the gap between germline ends came to 6 bases. The CDR3 spans 16 residues. Germline-derived CDR1 and CDR2 are MNHEY and SVGAGI. CDR3 nucleotides: TGTGCCAGCAGTTACTCTTTGAGCTCTGGGGCCAACGTCCTGACTTTC. Residues: CASSYSLSSGANVLTF.

This clonotype came up a few times. The chain couples TRBV6-5 to TRBJ1-5, with D possibly TRBD1 on 6 matching bases. CDR3 size: 16 residues. V shed 2 bases and J shed 7 bases, with 18 bases lying between them. The germline CDR1 and CDR2 sequences are MNHEY and SVGAGI. The CDR3: CASSYTYREGRQPQHF. The DNA of the CDR3 is TGTGCCAGCAGTTACACTTACAGGGAGGGGCGACAGCCCCAGCATTTT.

This rearrangement joins TRBV19 to TRBJ1-2; D unclear. Per the germline V gene, CDR1 is LNHDA and CDR2 is SQIVND (reference sequence). The V end lost 5 bases, the J end lost 3 bases, and 13 bases lay between the germline ends. This CDR3 spans 14 amino acids. The CDR3 spells CASSASGRHYGYTF. CDR3 coding DNA: TGTGCCAGTAGTGCTTCCGGAAGGCACTATGGCTACACCTTC. The variable domain in full, completed from reference TRBV19 and TRBJ1-2, reads DGGITQSPKYLFRKEGQNVTLSCEQNLNHDAMYWYRQDPGQGLRLIYYSQIVNDFQKGDIAEGYSVSREKKESFPLTVTSAQKNPTAFYLCASSASGRHYGYTFGSGTRLTVV.

J is TRBJ2-1 and V is TRBV19; 8 nucleotides agree with TRBD2. V shed 5 bases and J 8 bases; nucleotides not matched to a gene: 5. This CDR3 has 13 residues. CDR1 is LNHDA, CDR2 SQIVND, per germline (reference sequence). The CDR3 DNA reads as TGTGCCAGTAGTCGCGGACTAGCTCATGAGCAGTTCTTC. This codes for CASSRGLAHEQFF.